This T cell receptor beta chain was obtained from a study of cytomegalovirus exposure and HLA in healthy donors. Overall study findings and caveats: In a later analysis, specific HLA alleles were associated with approximately 16,000 TCR beta sequences at a 0.05 false discovery rate. A later analysis revealed that TCR association rates differed between HLA loci, peaking at DRB1 and bottoming out at HLA-C.

In this sample, this clone turned up once. The antigen is undetermined. PCR involved 60 Vbeta and 13 Jbeta primers. Study processing details: It was a later analysis that counted about 80 million unique TCR beta chains, of which some 12 million were shared. This table comes from immunoSEQ multiplex PCR, and its TCRdb copy is limited to in-frame clones, with some not included. V and J calls and clone size are as listed in that table; D and trimming were resolved from the DNA. The table has around 200,000 clones, roughly four fifths seen once. Germline CDR1 LGHNA, CDR2 YNFKEQ. This CDR3 spans 13 amino acids. V shed 0 bases and J 15 bases; nucleotides not matched to a gene: 5.

The gene calls are TRBV4-2 and TRBJ2-1; TRBD2 agrees at 10 bases. The clonotype was recovered from a girl aged 10-17 years in good health and CMV-seronegative. The sequenced material came from PBMCs. The CDR3 here is CASSQEVAGGGFF. As DNA, the CDR3 is TGTGCCAGCAGCCAAGAAGTAGCGGGAGGAGGGTTCTTC.